The present T cell receptor (beta chain) was sequenced within a study of technical replicates of blood from several donors. Repertoires were generated with immunoSEQ multiplex PCR, while TCRdb's copy carries only in-frame clones and drops some. The sample includes some 62,000 clones, over 75% of them seen just once. J gave up 5 bases and V 4 bases, and 12 bases lay outside the gene matches. Germline V gives CDR1 SEHNR, CDR2 FQNEAQ (reference sequence). The CDR3 runs 17 residues. This receptor was identified in a human donor in good health. Some clones in this sample may be carry-over from other donors' samples. This chain connects TRBV7-9 to TRBJ2-7; TRBD2 agrees at 12 bases. Sample: PBMCs. CDR3: CASSSPRLAGDPDEQYF. The CDR3 bases are TGTGCCAGCAGCTCCCCTCGACTAGCGGGAGATCCTGACGAGCAGTACTTC. Combining the CDR3 with reference TRBV7-9 and TRBJ2-7 gives the whole variable domain DTGVSQNPRHKITKRGQNVTFRCDPISEHNRLYWYRQTLGQGPEFLTYFQNEAQLEKSRLLSDRFSAERPKGSFSTLEIQRTEQGDSAMYLCASSSPRLAGDPDEQYFGPGTRLTVT.